This TCR beta chain was recovered during a study of beta chain features in type 1 diabetes. Study summary: Summed over all samples, the examined sorted cells came to 90 million to 120 million.

With 0 bases removed from V and 0 bases from J, the gap between germline ends came to 10 bases. This CDR3 region has 16 residues. Germline V CDR1 and CDR2: SGDLS, YYNGEE. Of note for this clone: The antigen remains undetermined.

Study-wide results and limits: Naive, central memory and regulatory TCRB repertoires appeared more similar among patients than healthy donors.

Investigators reverse transcribed all isolated RNA, so they sequenced expressed TCRB transcripts. Using immunoSEQ multiplex PCR, the repertoire was profiled, and TCRdb retains in-frame clones only, with some absent. The sample consists of about half a million clones, about 10% of them appearing once. Sequencing was done on a sample of naive CD4+ T cells from blood. The rearrangement uses TRBV9 and TRBJ2-1; D may be TRBD1 (5 bases). The clonotype comes from a woman aged 18-29 years in good health. For the CDR3, the DNA is TGTGCCAGCAGCGTAGTTGGGGCAAGCTCCTACAATGAGCAGTTCTTC. Translating gives CASSVVGASSYNEQFF.